The TCR beta chain under discussion was sequenced for a study of T-cell reconstitution after alpha-beta-depleted transplantation in children. The CDR3 has 15 residues. Germline V gene data show CDR1 as MNHEY and CDR2 as SMNVEV (reference sequence). V was trimmed by 2 bases and J by 0 bases, leaving 9 bases between them. This sample's TCRbeta library carried unique molecular identifier barcodes. Each CDR3 protein gets one entry after TCRdb re-called the PCR reads with MiXCR. The sample holds roughly 300,000 distinct CDR3 sequences, about 9.9% seen once. Study-wide results and caveats: Diversity and T-cell counts at one year after transplant derived mostly from new T cells. Day-60 TCRbeta diversity that was high in some patients was derived from surviving recipient T cells and thymic progenitors. As was reported, about two months after transplant, alpha-beta T cells came from several hundred expanded graft clones.

This clonotype was picked up many times. Its antigen is as yet unknown. The input for sequencing was peripheral blood, taken 180 days after TCRalphabeta/CD19-depleted stem cell transplant. The chain carries TRBV27 and TRBJ2-3, with D possibly TRBD2 on 5 matching bases. The receptor was derived from a male patient aged 2-9 years who had a stem cell transplant for chronic granulomatous disease, so the T cells may come from the graft donor. The CDR3 is CASSLGERSTDTQYF. Here the CDR3 DNA reads TGTGCCAGCAGTTTAGGGGAGCGGAGCACAGATACGCAGTATTTT.